This T cell receptor beta chain stems from a study of blood T cell repertoires in COVID-19. Study context: Donors in the United States, Italy and Spain gave samples during acute or convalescent COVID-19. Nucleic acid was either cDNA or gDNA, and it came from T cells, B-cell-depleted T cells, or PBMCs.

Under the authors' procedure: Nucleated cell counts were estimated from reference gene primer amplification. The method was immunoSEQ multiplex PCR; TCRdb's version includes in-frame clones alone and lacks a portion of them. That table is the source of V, J and clone size, and D and trimming were worked out from the DNA. The data hold under 250,000 clones, with roughly nine tenths observed a single time. V lost 4 bases, J lost 1 base, and 10 bases lay in between. This CDR3 spans 14 amino acids. Germline lookup yields CDR1 KGHSH and CDR2 LQKENI. The specimen sequenced was peripheral blood. This chain connects TRBV18 to TRBJ1-1; a possible D gene is TRBD1 (6 bases). The source is a man aged 35 to 55 with acute or convalescent COVID-19. This chain's CDR3 is CASSRQAANTEAFF. DNA of the CDR3: TGTGCCAGCTCACGACAGGCGGCGAACACTGAAGCTTTCTTT.